This T cell receptor beta chain is from a study of shared clonotypes between healthy human individuals (dated by TCRdb to about 2020). At the level of the whole study: The cohort comprised a couple of women and a few men aged 18 to 49 years. Between about 0.85 and 8.9 billion PBMCs per donor were obtained by leukapheresis. To increase sequencing depth and limit assay-specific biases, different laboratories used diverse techniques to prepare libraries and sequence TCR repertoires. The study deeply sequenced blood TCR repertoires of about 5 healthy adults to estimate repertoire size and the extent of clonotype sharing between individuals. For each donor, CD4 naive and CD4 memory were each given three plates, CD8 naive was given two plates, and CD8 memory was given one plate.

CD8 naive samples were CD45RO-negative cells positively selected for CCR7, giving a CD45RA+CCR7+ population that excluded TemRA cells. The donors were healthy, HIV-negative adults with no recently reported acute infections or vaccinations. Every donor was a Caucasian adult residing in Nashville, Tennessee, USA. After blood collection by leukapheresis, PBMCs were isolated using Ficoll-Histopaque density gradient centrifugation and then cryopreserved in the vapor phase of liquid nitrogen. Purity and quantity of every magnetically sorted T cell population were checked by analytical flow cytometry. From each sorted fraction, genomic DNA was isolated and quantified by UV absorbance on a Nanodrop 2000c. On this clone: It has no known antigen specificity. No clone much larger than this one lies a single base away; base qualities are absent.

Sequences SGHDN (CDR1) and FVKESK (CDR2) are obtained from the germline V gene. V lost 5 bases and J lost 5 bases; the stretch between them is 18 bases long. The CDR3 goes from the cysteine to the phenylalanine over 15 residues. CDR3 DNA only is kept here, 45 bases in frame from base 1. The paper's findings and limits, for the study overall: Rarefaction of sorted-subset datasets indicated incomplete sequencing despite the large sequencing depth. Sampling was limited to blood, and TCR repertoires in tissue likely differ from TCR repertoires in blood. Larger estimated clonotype richness was generally found for naive subsets than for memory subsets. Across four donors, about 5% of naive CD4, 3% to 4% of naive CD8, 2.3% of memory CD4, and 0.3% to 0.45% of memory CD8 clonotypes were shared. Because the study included only a small number of donors, the genetic and exposure-history diversity represented was limited. Based on pairwise subsampling, the degree of clonotype sharing among donors was expected to be affected by sequencing depth. Compared with non-shared clonotypes, the clonotypes found in all four sorted-subset donors had higher generation probabilities.

Using the deep immunoSEQ assay, multiplex PCR amplified TCR CDR3 regions from genomic DNA. Genomic DNA extracted from each cell subset was distributed evenly over all wells of several immunoSEQ 96-well plates, and each plate served as one replicate. Each replicate PCR for sorted subsets received about 180 ng genomic DNA, equal to some 32,000 T cell genomes. The purified libraries were quantified using a Qubit 3.0 fluorometer, sized with a Bioanalyzer 2100, and then quantified again using the KAPA Library Quantification kit. Every immunoSEQ 96-well plate was sequenced on a separate single-read 150-cycle Illumina NextSeq 550 flow cell. The original methods were these. The immunoSEQ output contained only junctional sequences without quality scores, so filtering could not match that applied to full-length reads. Sequences were annotated with PyIR, a Python wrapper for IgBLAST v1.9, and V/J genes and CDR3 were assigned using IMGT germline references. Reads were removed for weak V/J assignments (E-value above 1e-6), missing CDR3, stop codons, out-of-frame junctions, or ambiguous translated residues. A V3J clonotype was defined by an identical inferred V gene, J gene, and CDR3 amino acid sequence. The percentage overlap between two repertoires was calculated by dividing the number of shared unique clonotypes by the size of the smaller repertoire. RTK rarefaction, the Chao1 estimator, and Recon v2.1 estimates of unobserved clonotypes were used to assess repertoire richness. OLGA was used to compute generation probabilities for all TCRbeta clonotypes that the gDNA method yielded from a few donors. In its TCRdb copy, this immuneACCESS table keeps in-frame sequences only and misses some clones. Where compared with another copy, unresolved V genes explain less than half of these, and the others have no known cause. Clone size and the V and J calls come from that table; the DNA yielded D and trimming. Within this sample are roughly 600,000 clones, with roughly 98% of them counted one time only. Clones ranked in the top ten supply 0.3% of the sample.

This chain joins TRBV14 to TRBJ2-5; no D gene can be assigned with confidence. This clonotype was obtained from a man aged 25-45 years in good health. Sequenced sample: naive CD8+ T cells sorted from blood. The sample's cell subset or site label, decoded: CD45RA+CCR7+. The CDR3 corresponds to CASSSTLRYGETQYF. The nucleotide sequence is TGTGCCAGCAGCTCCACCCTACGCTACGGCGAGACCCAGTACTTC.